This T cell receptor (beta chain) was sequenced during a study of cytomegalovirus exposure and HLA in healthy donors. General observations from the study: Judged likely to be a sequencing artifact was a cluster of highly shared sequence variants. The study put 150 or so TCR beta chains on its list as cytomegalovirus-associated.

Amplification used 60 Vbeta primers and 13 Jbeta primers. Only in-frame clones appear in the TCRdb table, and some are missing; sequencing was by immunoSEQ multiplex PCR. Here the sample spans roughly 160,000 clones, 70% to 85% being singletons. Though nominally healthy at sampling, donors likely had unrecorded immune exposures. As to this clone: Its antigen is still unknown.

This sequence originates from a man under 40 in good health and CMV-seropositive. The sequenced material came from PBMCs.

This CDR3 reads CASSITRGNYEQYF. The DNA for the CDR3 is TGTGCCAGCAGCATTACAAGGGGGAATTACGAGCAGTACTTC. J is TRBJ2-7 and V is TRBV11-1; possibly TRBD1 for D (6 bases). This CDR3 is 14 amino acids long. CDR1 and CDR2 (germline): SGHAT, FQDESV (reference sequence). Trimming took off 5 bases at V and 4 bases at J, with 15 bases between the two ends.